The TCR beta chain under discussion was sequenced for a study of monozygotic twins with inflammatory bowel disease. The UMIs contained a 6-nucleotide sample barcode. They were added by template switching during cDNA synthesis. TCRdb reanalyzed the 5' RACE reads, giving one entry per CDR3 protein sequence and no DNA. Its clone listing holds 440,000 or so distinct CDR3 sequences. Note on this clonotype: Its matching antigen is unknown.

Points from the study as a whole: It was observed that concordant and discordant twins did not differ in repertoire similarity, possibly given limited power. No one strong IBD-associated signal or clonotype was supported.

Sequenced material: blood. The TCR sequence derives from a human donor with ulcerative colitis or Crohn's disease, or a healthy co-twin of an affected twin (not recorded which).

CDR3 in amino acids: CASSSGLAGADEQFF. This rearrangement joins TRBV7-7 to TRBJ2-1; TCRdb selects TRBD2, and the lack of DNA leaves this call unchecked. CDR1 is SSHAT and CDR2 is FNYEAQ in the germline V gene (reference sequence). The CDR3 runs 15 residues.